Listed below are T cell receptor beta chains from one sample, sequenced in a study of blood T cell repertoires in COVID-19. Assay used: immunoSEQ multiplex PCR; TCRdb lists only in-frame clones, some missing. This sample has about 67,000 clones, with around 87% found just once. Sequenced material: peripheral blood. These receptors were obtained from a man in his forties or fifties with active COVID-19. CDR3s include the opening cysteine and the closing phenylalanine or tryptophan. A D gene is named only where the DNA matches it firmly. Not every row has a clone size; where given, it reads once, few, many or a size class.

j_gene	abundance	v_gene	d_gene	CDR3nt	CDR3aa
TRBJ2-5	-	TRBV4-2	TRBD1	TGTGCCAGCAGCCCCTGGACAGGGGAGACCCAGTACTTC	CASSPWTGETQYF
TRBJ1-2	-	TRBV2	-	TGTGCCAGCATGTTGGGGGGGCCTGGCTACACCTTC	CASMLGGPGYTF
TRBJ1-5	-	TRBV7-2	-	TGTGCCAGCAGCTTAGGGACAGCTAGCAATCAGCCCCAGCATTTT	CASSLGTASNQPQHF
TRBJ1-2	-	TRBV6-4	-	TGTGCCAGCAGTGAGAGGGCAGGGGTCGGGGGCTACACCTTC	CASSERAGVGGYTF
TRBJ2-7	-	TRBV4-3	-	TGCGCCAGCAGCCAAGATCCGGGGGTCGGGTACGAGCAGTACTTC	CASSQDPGVGYEQYF
TRBJ2-7	-	TRBV29-1	TRBD1	TGCAGCGTTGAAAGGGCCGGGACAGGGGGCAAGTACGAGCAGTACTTC	CSVERAGTGGKYEQYF
TRBJ2-1	-	TRBV4-2	-	TGTGCCAGCAGCCAAGATCGGACGGGGTCCTCCTACAATGAGCAGTTCTTC	CASSQDRTGSSYNEQFF
TRBJ2-1	once	TRBV5-1	TRBD1	TGCGCCAGCAGCTTGGACAGGGGTCAGAATGAGCAGTTCTTC	CASSLDRGQNEQFF
TRBJ1-1	few	TRBV7-2	-	TGTGCCAGCAGCAGTACAGGGACGAACACTGAAGCTTTCTTT	CASSSTGTNTEAFF
TRBJ2-7	-	TRBV5-1	TRBD2	TGCGCCAGCAGCTCGTTCTGGACTAGCGGGGACCCCTCCTACGAGCAGTACTTC	CASSSFWTSGDPSYEQYF
TRBJ1-5	-	TRBV5-1	-	TGCGCCAGCAGCTTGGAGGGGGGGGACCAGCCCCAGCATTTT	CASSLEGGDQPQHF
TRBJ2-1	-	TRBV27	-	TGTGCCAGCATCGGGCCCGGAAGGGGCCTCATGGGTGAGCAGTTCTTC	CASIGPGRGLMGEQFF
TRBJ1-1	-	TRBV5-1	-	TGCGCCAGCAGAACGGGTGCAACGAACACTGAAGCTTTCTTT	CASRTGATNTEAFF
TRBJ1-4	-	TRBV15	TRBD1	TGTGCCACCAGCAGGCACGGACAGGGACGGGAAAAACTGTTTTTT	CATSRHGQGREKLFF
TRBJ1-4	-	TRBV29-1	-	TGCAGCGTTGAAGAGGAAGGCGGTGAAAAACTGTTTTTT	CSVEEEGGEKLFF
TRBJ2-2	-	TRBV6-5	-	TGTGCCAGCAGACGACCCGGAGACGGCGGGGAGCTGTTTTTT	CASRRPGDGGELFF
TRBJ2-7	-	TRBV3-1/TRBV3-2	-	TGTGCCAGCAGCCGTAATACCGGCGAGCAGTACTTC	CASSRNTGEQYF
TRBJ2-2	-	TRBV19	TRBD2	TGTGCCAGTACTTTACTAGCGGGAGAGTCATTGGGGACCGGGGAGCTGTTTTTT	CASTLLAGESLGTGELFF
TRBJ2-7	-	TRBV6-5	TRBD2	TGTGCCAGCAGTTACGCTAGCGGCTACGAGCAGTACTTC	CASSYASGYEQYF
TRBJ2-2	-	TRBV6-5	TRBD2	TGTGCCAGCAGTTACTCTGGCCGGTCGGGAGGGCTGTTTTTT	CASSYSGRSGGLFF
TRBJ1-1	-	TRBV19	-	TGTGCCAGTAGTATCCCAGGGGCCCAGTTCCAAGCTTTCTTT	CASSIPGAQFQAFF
TRBJ1-5	-	TRBV7-2	-	TGTGCCAGCAGCTTAGTCGCCCTTTTGGAGCAGCCCCAGCATTTT	CASSLVALLEQPQHF
TRBJ1-1	-	TRBV11-2	TRBD1	TGTGCCAGCAGCTTGGGACAGCAGAACACTGAAGCTTTCTTT	CASSLGQQNTEAFF
TRBJ2-5	-	TRBV5-4	-	TGTGCCAGCAGCTTGCCAAAGGGGCAGCGCCAAGAGACCCAGTACTTC	CASSLPKGQRQETQYF
TRBJ2-3	-	TRBV19	TRBD1	TGTGCCAGTAGTCCCCGGGACAGGGGATACACAGATACGCAGTATTTT	CASSPRDRGYTDTQYF
TRBJ2-2	-	TRBV7-2	TRBD2	TGTGCCAGCAGCCAAGGGCTGCTAGCGGGGGCCACTGGGGAGCTGTTTTTT	CASSQGLLAGATGELFF
TRBJ2-5	-	TRBV7-2	-	TGTGCCAGCAGCTCGCAGGGGGCTAGCGGGAAGAAGACCCAGTACTTC	CASSSQGASGKKTQYF
TRBJ1-3	few	TRBV30	-	TGTGCCTGGAGTGTGAGCCGGACCGCTGGGGGCAACACCATATATTTT	CAWSVSRTAGGNTIYF
TRBJ2-2	-	TRBV28	-	TGTGCCAGCAAAACCACAGTTTATTTGTGGGGCAGAGGAAACGGGGAGCTGTTTTTT	CASKTTVYLWGRGNGELFF
TRBJ1-6	-	TRBV5-6	TRBD1	TGTGCCAGCAGCGTACGACAGGGGTGGACTTCACCCCTCCACTTT	CASSVRQGWTSPLHF
TRBJ2-1	-	TRBV28	TRBD2	TGTGCCAGCAGTTCGCCGGGACTAGCGCTTTCTTCGCAGTTCTTC	CASSSPGLALSSQFF
TRBJ1-5	-	TRBV5-5	-	TGTGCCAGCAGCTTTTGGCAGGGGTATCAGCCCCAGCATTTT	CASSFWQGYQPQHF
TRBJ2-3	-	TRBV24-1	-	TGTGCCACCAGTGATCCTACAGGGTCAGATACGCAGTATTTT	CATSDPTGSDTQYF
TRBJ2-5	-	TRBV2	-	TGTGCCAGCAGCGAAGCCTCCCTGGAGACCCAGTACTTC	CASSEASLETQYF
TRBJ2-6	once	TRBV5-8	-	TGTGCCAGCAGCATAGGACATACCTCTGGGGCCAACGTCCTGACTTTC	CASSIGHTSGANVLTF
TRBJ2-7	-	TRBV27	-	TGTGCCAGCAGTTCATCCTACGAGCAGTACTTC	CASSSSYEQYF
TRBJ2-1	-	TRBV29-1	-	TGCAGCGATGAGGGGACTTGCTACAATGAGCAGTTCTTC	CSDEGTCYNEQFF
TRBJ1-1	-	TRBV7-9	-	TGTGCCAGCAGCCGACAAGGGGTTGTCGGGACTGAAGCTTTCTTT	CASSRQGVVGTEAFF
TRBJ2-1	-	TRBV27	TRBD2	TGTGCCAGCAGGGTTAGCGGGAGTATCAATGAGCAGTTCTTC	CASRVSGSINEQFF
TRBJ1-1	-	TRBV5-6	TRBD1	TGTGCCAGCAGCACGGACAGGGGGCCGAGGGGTGAAGCTTTCTTT	CASSTDRGPRGEAFF
TRBJ1-5	-	TRBV13	TRBD1	TGTGCCAGCAGCTCAGACAGGGGGCGCTGGGGCCGGCTCTCCAATCAGCCCCAGCATTTT	CASSSDRGRWGRLSNQPQHF